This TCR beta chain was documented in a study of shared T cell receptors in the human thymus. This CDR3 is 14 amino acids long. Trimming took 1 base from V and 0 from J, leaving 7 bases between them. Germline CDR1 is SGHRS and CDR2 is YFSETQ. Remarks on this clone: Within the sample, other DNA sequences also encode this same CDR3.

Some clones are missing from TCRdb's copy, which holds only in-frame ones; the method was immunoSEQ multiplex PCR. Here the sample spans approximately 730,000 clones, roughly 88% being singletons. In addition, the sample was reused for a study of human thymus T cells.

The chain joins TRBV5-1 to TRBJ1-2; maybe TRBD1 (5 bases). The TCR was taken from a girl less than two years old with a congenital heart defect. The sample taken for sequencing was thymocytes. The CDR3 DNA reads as TGCGCCAGCAGCTTGACAGGAGCTAACTATGGCTACACCTTC. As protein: CASSLTGANYGYTF.